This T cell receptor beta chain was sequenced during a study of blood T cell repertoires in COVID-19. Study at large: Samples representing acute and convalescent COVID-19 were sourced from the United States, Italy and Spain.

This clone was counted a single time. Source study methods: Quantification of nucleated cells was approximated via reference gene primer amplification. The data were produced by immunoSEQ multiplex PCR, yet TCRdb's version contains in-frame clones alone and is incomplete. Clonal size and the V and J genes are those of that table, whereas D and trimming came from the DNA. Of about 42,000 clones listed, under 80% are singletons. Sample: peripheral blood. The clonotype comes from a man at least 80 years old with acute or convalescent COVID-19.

For the CDR3, the DNA is TGTGCCAGCAGATCCGGGACTAGCGGTATCTCCTACGAGCAGTACTTC. It codes for CASRSGTSGISYEQYF. This chain links TRBV2 with TRBJ2-7, with 11 bases aligning to TRBD2. The CDR3 is 16 residues long. Per germline, CDR1 SNHLY and CDR2 FYNNEI. Trimming at V came to 6 bases and at J to 0 bases, leaving 7 bases not matched to a gene. The full variable domain, rest sourced from reference TRBV2 and TRBJ2-7, is EPEVTQTPSHQVTQMGQEVILRCVPISNHLYFYWYRQILGQKVEFLVSFYNNEISEKSEIFDDQFSVERPDGSNFTLKIRSTKLEDSAMYFCASRSGTSGISYEQYFGPGTRLTVT.